These 11 T cell receptor beta chains were all obtained from the same sample, sequenced in a study of blood T cells in healthy people across ages. Then a second PCR, running roughly 6 to 11 cycles, was carried out with a sample-barcoded 5' primer and a J-beta primer mix. TCRdb itself ran the 5' RACE reads through MiXCR, one entry per CDR3 protein. The data hold about 1.1 million distinct CDR3 sequences, with roughly two fifths observed a single time. Input material: blood. The receptors stem from a man younger than 35 in good health.

The chain recombines TRBV6-5 with TRBJ2-1; D perhaps matches TRBD1 (7 bases). Per germline, CDR1 MNHEY and CDR2 SVGAGI. V was clipped by 6 bases and J by 7 bases, with 10 bases between them. CDR3 length: 12 residues. The CDR3 here is CASRTGRNEQFF. DNA for the CDR3: TGTGCCAGCAGGACAGGGAGGAATGAGCAGTTCTTC.

Points on this clonotype: One end of the junction varies from germline; a read error may be responsible. V usage is TRBV9 and J usage is TRBJ1-3; D is possibly TRBD1 (5 bases). CDR3 size: 14 residues. From germline, CDR1 is SGDLS and CDR2 YYNGEE. CDR3 region: CASSDRDSANTIYF. The CDR3 coding sequence is TGTGCCAGCAGCGATCGGGACTCTGCAAACACCATATATTTT.

The V gene is TRBV9, the J gene TRBJ1-3; D not resolved. Trimming shortened V by 2 bases and J by 0 bases, and 15 bases separated the two germline ends. CDR1 is SGDLS, CDR2 YYNGEE, per germline. The CDR3 contains 17 residues. DNA for the CDR3: TGTGCCAGCAGCGTTACCCCAGGAGGGAACTCTGGAAACACCATATATTTT. Protein sequence: CASSVTPGGNSGNTIYF.

This clonotype has just a few counts. This chain joins TRBV6-6 and TRBJ1-5; the D is unclear. The V and J ends lost 2 bases and 6 bases respectively, with 20 bases between them. Germline assignment: CDR1 MNHNY and CDR2 SVGAGI (reference sequence). CDR3 length equals 17 residues. In DNA form, the CDR3 reads TGTGCCAGCAGTTACCCACCGGACGGGGAGGCCAGTCAGCCCCAGCATTTT. This sequence encodes CASSYPPDGEASQPQHF.

The chain combines TRBV28 with TRBJ1-5, with TRBD1 matching over 11 bases. Per germline, CDR1 MDHEN and CDR2 SYDVKM. This CDR3 is 16 amino acids long. V lost 3 bases, J lost 4 bases, and 5 bases stayed unmatched. CDR3 sequence reads: CASSFRDRGTNQPQHF. In DNA form, the CDR3 reads TGTGCCAGCAGTTTCCGGGACAGGGGGACAAATCAGCCCCAGCATTTT.

This clonotype came up a few times. The chain joins TRBV9 to TRBJ2-6; perhaps TRBD2 as D (5 bases). The CDR3 covers 19 residues. Germline values: CDR1 SGDLS, CDR2 YYNGEE. V lost 3 bases to trimming and J lost 0 bases, with 19 bases between them. Here the CDR3 reads CASSATLGVVLSGANVLTF. As DNA, the CDR3 is TGTGCCAGCAGCGCGACCCTCGGGGTCGTACTCTCTGGGGCCAACGTCCTGACTTTC.

As regards this clonotype: Mismatch with germline at one junction end may stem from a read error. The chain recombines TRBV18 with TRBJ1-5, with D perhaps matching TRBD1 (5 bases). CDR1 is KGHSH, CDR2 LQKENI, per germline. CDR3 length equals 16 residues. CDR3 sequence reads: CAGSPSSGNSNQPQHF. CDR3 bases: TGTGCCGGCTCACCATCCTCAGGGAATAGCAATCAGCCCCAGCATTTT.

This chain connects TRBV6-1 to TRBJ2-7; perhaps TRBD1 as D (5 bases). Germline values: CDR1 MNHNS, CDR2 SASEGT. V shed 1 base and J shed 0 bases, with 10 bases lying between them. CDR3 size: 15 residues. This chain's CDR3 is CASSEDRMISYEQYF. CDR3 in DNA: TGTGCCAGCAGTGAAGACAGGATGATCTCCTACGAGCAGTACTTC.

The chain links TRBV5-8 to TRBJ1-4; no clear D gene. The germline V gene has CDR1 SGHTS and CDR2 YDEGEE. The V end was cut by 2 bases, the J end by 4 bases, with 9 bases between. The CDR3 has 14 residues. CDR3 nucleotides: TGTGCCAGCAGCTTATCATCGGGTAATGAAAAACTGTTTTTT. Translated, it gives CASSLSSGNEKLFF.

V and J are TRBV20-1 and TRBJ1-2; D ambiguous. The germline gives CDR1 DFQATT, CDR2 SNEGSKA (reference sequence). V shed 3 bases and J shed 8 bases, with 4 bases lying between them. CDR3 length equals 9 residues. Here the CDR3 DNA reads TGCAGTGCTAGTTGGGGCTACACCTTC. Translated: CSASWGYTF.

This clonotype is a singleton in its sample. J is TRBJ1-2 and V is TRBV30, with D uncertain. This CDR3 has 14 amino acids. Deletions cut 0 bases from V and 3 bases from J, with 11 bases between. Germline CDR1 GTSNPN, CDR2 SVGIG (reference sequence). CDR3 sequence reads: CAWSVQSIYYGYTF. The CDR3 DNA reads as TGTGCCTGGAGTGTTCAGAGTATCTACTATGGCTACACCTTC.